This record covers a single TCR beta chain. The target antigen is unknown. Every one of the patients relapsed after autologous stem cell transplantation (brentuximab vedotin exposure was variable). Sequencing was performed with immunoSEQ multiplex PCR; in TCRdb, only in-frame clones are kept and a portion is missing. The data show 80,000 to 100,000 clones, around nine tenths seen once. V lost 0 bases and J 3 bases, leaving 13 bases between the germline ends. This CDR3 spans 16 amino acids. The germline CDR1 and CDR2 sequences are MNHEY and SVGAGI. The sample is drawn from a study of PD-1 blockade in classical Hodgkin lymphoma. Whole-study results and caveats: Those starting nivolumab under 1 year post-ASCT were excluded. It was among complete responders that baseline diversity resembled that of newly diagnosed patients.

Sequencing used peripheral blood mononuclear cells (PBMCs), obtained at baseline. The receptor was isolated from a human donor with classical Hodgkin lymphoma. This chain connects TRBV6-5 to TRBJ2-3, with unresolved D. The DNA for the CDR3 is TGTGCCAGCAGTTACTCGAACACCCTTGGGACAGATACGCAGTATTTT. Its protein product is CASSYSNTLGTDTQYF.